This TCR beta chain was obtained from a study of T cell responses to AZD1222 COVID-19 vaccine. Points from the study as a whole: White British donors predominated, females outnumbered males, and clonal diversity was possibly underestimated. When two AZD1222 doses had been given, Spike-specific TCR breadth and depth rose. It was only a handful of AZD1222 recipients who were seropositive at baseline. Sampling that yielded the repertoires occurred only after the peak T cell response.

CDR3 length equals 16 residues. Trimming cost V 3 bases and J 4 bases, with 13 bases left between them. The germline gives CDR1 MNHEY, CDR2 SVGAGI. As concerns this clone: Its antigen is as yet unknown.

Method: immunoSEQ multiplex PCR; TCRdb's copy keeps in-frame clones and lacks some. The table lists about 84,000 clones, approximately 90% of them singletons. Sequencing was performed on peripheral blood, taken 28 days after the second AZD1222 dose. The chain is built from TRBV6-5 and TRBJ1-6, with D hard to call. This clonotype was obtained from an adult who received the AZD1222 COVID-19 vaccine. CDR3 nucleotides: TGTGCCAGCAGTTATCAGGCAACAATTTATAATTCACCCCTCCACTTT. Translation gives CASSYQATIYNSPLHF.